This TCR beta chain was captured in a study of blood T cell repertoires in COVID-19. Study summary: Material from acute and convalescent COVID-19 was sourced from the United States, Italy and Spain. Sample material is recorded as cDNA or gDNA derived from T cells, B-cell-depleted T cells, or PBMCs.

The CDR3 consists of 15 residues. V lost 5 bases, J lost 4 bases, and 7 bases stayed unmatched. Germline V gives CDR1 SGHTA, CDR2 FQGNSA. Original processing methods: How many nucleated cells were present was estimated from reference gene primer amplification. TCRdb's table, derived via immunoSEQ multiplex PCR, lists solely in-frame clones and lacks some. D and trimming were read from the DNA, whereas the V and J calls and clone size are those reported in that table. The sample comprises some 66,000 clones, about 86% of which are singletons, and under 8% rests with the top ten. The specimen sequenced was peripheral blood. The V call is TRBV7-2, the J call TRBJ2-2; 7 nucleotides align to TRBD2. This TCR came from a man in his fifties with active COVID-19. The CDR3: CASSPGGFLTGELFF. The CDR3 bases are TGTGCCAGCAGCCCCGGGGGGTTTCTCACCGGGGAGCTGTTTTTT. The full variable domain, with the rest looked up from reference TRBV7-2 and TRBJ2-2, is GAGVSQSPSNKVTEKGKDVELRCDPISGHTALYWYRQSLGQGLEFLIYFQGNSAPDKSGLPSDRFSAERTGGSVSTLTIQRTQQEDSAVYLCASSPGGFLTGELFFGEGSRLTVL.